This T cell receptor (beta chain) was captured in a study of T-cell memory formation after mild COVID-19. Study information: TCR clusters were largely donor specific.

This clonotype was recorded a few times. 5'RACE, which relied on constant-segment primers, yielded TCR alpha and TCR beta cDNA libraries carrying sample barcodes and UMIs. MiXCR, applied by TCRdb to the 5' RACE reads, yields one record per CDR3 protein. The table has roughly 110,000 distinct CDR3 sequences, around 15% seen once. CDR1 and CDR2 (germline): MNHEY, SVGAGI. Deletions cut 2 bases from V and 10 bases from J, with 6 bases between. There are 11 residues in the CDR3. This sequence joins TRBV6-5 and TRBJ2-1, with D possibly matching TRBD2 (5 bases). This receptor was obtained from a young man who had mild COVID-19 (a few samples of this study predate the infection). Cell type and time point are not known. The specimen sequenced was PBMCs or a T cell subset sorted from them (not recorded which). The DNA for the CDR3 is TGTGCCAGCAGTTACCGGGAAGAGCAGTTCTTC. Its protein product is CASSYREEQFF.